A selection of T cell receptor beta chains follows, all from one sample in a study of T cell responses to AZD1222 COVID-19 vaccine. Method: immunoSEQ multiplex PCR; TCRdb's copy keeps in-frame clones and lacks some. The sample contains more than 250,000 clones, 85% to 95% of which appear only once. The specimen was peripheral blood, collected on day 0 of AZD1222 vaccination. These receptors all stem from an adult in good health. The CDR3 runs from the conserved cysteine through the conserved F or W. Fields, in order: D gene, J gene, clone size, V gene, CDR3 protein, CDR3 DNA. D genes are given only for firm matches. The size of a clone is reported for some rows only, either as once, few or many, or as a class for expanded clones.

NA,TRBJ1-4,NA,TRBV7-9,CASSRGFQEKLFF,TGTGCCAGCAGCCGGGGGTTCCAGGAAAAACTGTTTTTT
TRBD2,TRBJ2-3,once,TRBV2,CASSNEGQGGDTQYF,TGTGCCAGCAGTAATGAAGGGCAGGGAGGGGATACGCAGTATTTT
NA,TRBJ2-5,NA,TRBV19,CASSIGMRETQYF,TGTGCCAGTAGTATAGGGATGCGGGAGACCCAGTACTTC
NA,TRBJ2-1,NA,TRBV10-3,CAISDVRLTSDEQFF,TGTGCCATCAGTGATGTTAGACTAACGTCGGATGAGCAGTTCTTC
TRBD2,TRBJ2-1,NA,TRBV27,CASKPSGGAGEQFF,TGTGCCAGCAAACCTAGCGGGGGGGCGGGTGAGCAGTTCTTC
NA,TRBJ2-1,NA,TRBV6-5,CASSQGGFNYNEQFF,TGTGCCAGCAGTCAGGGCGGATTCAACTACAATGAGCAGTTCTTC
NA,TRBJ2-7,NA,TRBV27,CASSSGFEQYF,TGTGCCAGCAGTTCAGGGTTCGAGCAGTACTTC
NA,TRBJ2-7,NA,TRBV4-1,CASSRNLYEQYF,TGCGCCAGCAGCCGTAACCTTTACGAGCAGTACTTC
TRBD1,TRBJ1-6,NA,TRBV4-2,CASSPPGQGGSPLHF,TGTGCCAGCAGCCCCCCGGGACAGGGAGGTTCACCCCTCCACTTT
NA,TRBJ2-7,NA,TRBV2,CASSEALSEQYF,TGTGCCAGCAGTGAAGCGCTTTCCGAGCAGTACTTC
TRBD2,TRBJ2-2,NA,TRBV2,CASFPSSGRNSGELFF,TGTGCCAGCTTCCCATCTAGCGGACGAAACTCTGGAGAGCTGTTTTTT
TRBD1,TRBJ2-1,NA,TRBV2,CASRAQGWGEQFF,TGTGCCAGCAGGGCACAGGGGTGGGGTGAGCAGTTCTTC
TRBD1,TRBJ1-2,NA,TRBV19,CASNANRGDYGYTF,TGTGCCAGTAACGCAAACAGGGGGGACTATGGCTACACCTTC
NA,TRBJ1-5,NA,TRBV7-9,CASSDTSSNQPQHF,TGTGCCAGCAGCGATACCTCCTCGAATCAGCCCCAGCATTTT
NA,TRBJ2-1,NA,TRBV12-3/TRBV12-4,CASIRDGHNEQFF,TGTGCCAGCATTAGGGACGGACACAATGAGCAGTTCTTC
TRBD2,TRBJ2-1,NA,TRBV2,CASREPSGEYNEQFF,TGTGCCAGCAGAGAACCTAGCGGGGAGTACAATGAGCAGTTCTTC
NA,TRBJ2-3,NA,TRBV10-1,CARPKSPLRGTDTQYF,TGCGCCAGACCCAAGTCCCCCTTGCGTGGCACAGATACGCAGTATTTT
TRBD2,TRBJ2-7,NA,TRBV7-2,CASSLQLGGGAYEQYF,TGTGCCAGCAGCTTACAGCTCGGCGGGGGGGCCTACGAGCAGTACTTC
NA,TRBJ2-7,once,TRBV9,CASSSGAYEQYF,TGTGCCAGCAGCTCCGGGGCTTACGAGCAGTACTTC
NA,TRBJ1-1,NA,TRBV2,CASSSSMERAFF,TGTGCCAGCAGTTCGTCTATGGAGAGAGCTTTCTTT
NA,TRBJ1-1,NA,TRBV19,CASTPQGGTEAFF,TGTGCCAGTACCCCACAGGGTGGCACTGAAGCTTTCTTT
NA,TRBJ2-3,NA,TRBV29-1,CSVHLGSDTQYF,TGCAGCGTTCACCTCGGGTCAGATACGCAGTATTTT
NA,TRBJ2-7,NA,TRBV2,CASRGSARRQSSYEQYF,TGTGCCAGCAGGGGGAGCGCCCGTCGTCAAAGCTCCTACGAGCAGTACTTC
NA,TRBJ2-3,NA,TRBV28,CASSLRWPATDTQYF,TGTGCCAGCAGTTTAAGGTGGCCGGCCACAGATACGCAGTATTTT
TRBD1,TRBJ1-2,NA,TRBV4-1,CASSSHTGTGNYGYTF,TGCGCCAGCAGTAGCCACACCGGGACAGGGAACTATGGCTACACCTTC
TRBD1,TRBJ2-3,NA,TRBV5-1,CASSLGQGFVDTQYF,TGCGCCAGCAGCCTGGGACAGGGATTTGTAGATACGCAGTATTTT
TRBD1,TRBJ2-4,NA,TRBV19,CASSTGTGGAQNIQYF,TGTGCCAGTAGTACGGGGACAGGGGGCGCCCAAAACATTCAGTACTTC
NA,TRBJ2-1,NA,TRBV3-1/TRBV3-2,CASSQFSLSSYNEQFF,TGTGCCAGCAGCCAATTCAGCCTAAGCTCCTACAATGAGCAGTTCTTC
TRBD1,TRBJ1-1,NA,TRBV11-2,CASSTPPGQGMNTEAFF,TGTGCCAGCAGCACGCCACCGGGACAGGGGATGAACACTGAAGCTTTCTTT
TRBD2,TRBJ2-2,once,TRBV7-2,CASSARGGRSGELFF,TGTGCCAGCAGCGCCCGGGGCGGGAGGTCCGGGGAGCTGTTTTTT
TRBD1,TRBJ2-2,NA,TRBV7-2,CASSSRTGPTGELFF,TGTGCCAGCAGCTCCCGGACAGGGCCTACCGGGGAGCTGTTTTTT
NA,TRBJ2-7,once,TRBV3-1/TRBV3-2,CASSPGTFSYEQYF,TGTGCCAGCAGCCCCGGGACTTTCTCCTACGAGCAGTACTTC
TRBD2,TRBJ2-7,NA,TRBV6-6,CASSPGTSVSYEQYF,TGTGCCAGCAGTCCCGGGACTAGCGTTTCCTACGAGCAGTACTTC
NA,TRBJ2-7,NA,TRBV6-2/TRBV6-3,CASSRQASHEQYF,TGTGCCAGCAGTCGACAGGCTTCCCACGAGCAGTACTTC
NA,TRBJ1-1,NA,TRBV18,CASSQYGQPNTEAFF,TGTGCCAGCTCACAGTACGGACAACCGAACACTGAAGCTTTCTTT
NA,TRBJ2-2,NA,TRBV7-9,CASSEGIRVDTGELFF,TGTGCCAGCAGTGAGGGTATCCGTGTTGACACCGGGGAGCTGTTTTTT
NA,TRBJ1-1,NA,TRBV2,CASRTVTNTEAFF,TGTGCCAGCAGGACAGTGACGAACACTGAAGCTTTCTTT
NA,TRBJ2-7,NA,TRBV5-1,CASSPAASPGEQYF,TGCGCCAGCAGCCCGGCGGCATCCCCTGGGGAGCAGTACTTC
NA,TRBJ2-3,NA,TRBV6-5,CASSSRDTQYF,TGTGCCAGCAGTTCTAGAGATACGCAGTATTTT
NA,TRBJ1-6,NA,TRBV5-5,CASSLGFPTYSGSPLHF,TGTGCCAGCAGCTTGGGTTTCCCGACCTATAGCGGTTCACCCCTCCACTTT
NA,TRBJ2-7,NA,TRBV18,CASSPSKDYEQYF,TGTGCCAGCTCACCATCGAAAGACTACGAGCAGTACTTC
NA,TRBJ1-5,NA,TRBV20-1,CSASGGQPQHF,TGCAGTGCCTCGGGAGGTCAGCCCCAGCATTTT
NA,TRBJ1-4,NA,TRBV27,CASSLGGAMGEKLFF,TGTGCCAGCAGTTTAGGGGGGGCTATGGGTGAAAAACTGTTTTTT
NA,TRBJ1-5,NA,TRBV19,CASSRTVLANQPQHF,TGTGCCAGTAGTAGGACAGTTTTAGCTAATCAGCCCCAGCATTTT
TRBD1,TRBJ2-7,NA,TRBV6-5,CASIGPGGSYEQYF,TGTGCCAGCATTGGGCCAGGGGGCTCCTACGAGCAGTACTTC
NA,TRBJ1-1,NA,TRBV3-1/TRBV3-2,CASSQGTGKTEAFF,TGTGCCAGCAGCCAAGGAACAGGGAAAACTGAAGCTTTCTTT
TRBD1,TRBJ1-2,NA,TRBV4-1,CASSPIGGRPGYTF,TGCGCCAGCAGCCCCATAGGGGGCCGCCCGGGCTACACCTTC
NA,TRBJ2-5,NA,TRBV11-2,CASSLLGPETQYF,TGTGCCAGCAGCCTACTCGGCCCCGAGACCCAGTACTTC
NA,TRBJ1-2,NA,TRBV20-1,CSASPLEAFYGYTF,TGCAGTGCTAGTCCACTAGAGGCGTTCTATGGCTACACCTTC
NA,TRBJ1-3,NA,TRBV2,CASSGAPGRSGNTIYF,TGTGCCAGCAGTGGAGCCCCCGGACGTTCTGGAAACACCATATATTTT
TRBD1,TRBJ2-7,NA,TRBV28,CASSLRDRDEQYF,TGTGCCAGCAGTTTACGGGACAGGGACGAGCAGTACTTC
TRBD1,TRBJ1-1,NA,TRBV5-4,CASSLALTGTDEAFF,TGTGCCAGCAGCTTGGCTCTGACAGGGACGGATGAAGCTTTCTTT
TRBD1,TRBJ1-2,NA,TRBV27,CASSLGGQAVYGYTF,TGTGCCAGCAGTTTGGGCGGACAGGCCGTCTATGGCTACACCTTC
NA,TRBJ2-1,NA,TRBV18,CASSPRDGHNEQFF,TGTGCCAGCTCACCCCGGGACGGCCACAATGAGCAGTTCTTC
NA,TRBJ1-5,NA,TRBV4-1,CASSQDFLGGAGQPQHF,TGCGCCAGCAGCCAAGATTTCTTAGGGGGGGCGGGTCAGCCCCAGCATTTT
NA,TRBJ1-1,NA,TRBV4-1,CASSLRRTMNTEAFF,TGCGCCAGCAGCCTCCGACGGACCATGAACACTGAAGCTTTCTTT
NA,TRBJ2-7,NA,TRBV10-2,CASSGSTYEQYF,TGCGCCAGCAGTGGCAGTACCTACGAGCAGTACTTC